Shown below are 10 T cell receptor beta chains from a single sample sequenced in a study of T cells in Graves' hyperthyroidism and ophthalmopathy. The TCR beta CDR3 regions underwent amplification using RNA transcripts as the source. The HTBI set primed first-round TCR CDR3 RT-PCR. TCRdb called the multiplex PCR reads again in MiXCR, with one record for every CDR3 protein. The sample has about 640,000 distinct CDR3 sequences; around 20% are singletons. Sequencing used blood. These receptors were obtained from a man aged 30 to 45 with Graves' ophthalmopathy.

The chain links TRBV6-1 to TRBJ1-1; D is undetermined. CDR1 MNHNS and CDR2 SASEGT come from the germline V gene. There are 13 residues in the CDR3. The V end lost 7 bases, the J end lost 1 base, and 10 bases lay between the germline ends. The CDR3 DNA is TGTGCCAGCAAAGTATGGGGGAACACTGAAGCTTTCTTT. Its translation is CASKVWGNTEAFF.

This clonotype was observed many times. CDR3 DNA sequence: TGTGCCAGCAGCCAAGTTACGGGAGCCAATGAGCAGTTCTTC. Encoded protein: CASSQVTGANEQFF. The chain joins TRBV3-1 to TRBJ2-1; maybe TRBD2 (6 bases). Trimming cost V 1 base and J 6 bases, with 10 bases left between them. Germline loops: CDR1 LGHDT, CDR2 YNNKEL (reference sequence). CDR3 length: 14 residues.

The rearrangement links TRBV20-1 to TRBJ1-2, with D possibly matching TRBD1 (5 bases). Trimming cost V 0 bases and J 0 bases, with 14 bases left between them. Germline values: CDR1 DFQATT, CDR2 SNEGSKA (reference sequence). The CDR3 totals 16 residues. CDR3 nucleotides: TGCAGTGCTAGAGATTGGGAGGACAATGCTAACTATGGCTACACCTTC. This gives the protein CSARDWEDNANYGYTF.

This sequence joins TRBV7-9 and TRBJ1-1; perhaps TRBD1 as D (5 bases). The germline gives CDR1 SEHNR, CDR2 FQNEAQ (reference sequence). Trimming shortened V by 8 bases and J by 0 bases, and 22 bases separated the two germline ends. This CDR3 has 17 residues. For the CDR3, the DNA is TGTGCCAGCGCGACAGCCACTCTTCTCCGCTTGAACACTGAAGCTTTCTTT. Residues: CASATATLLRLNTEAFF.

This clonotype occurred a few times. The genes are TRBV5-1 and TRBJ2-5; D uncertain. V lost 0 bases to trimming and J lost 5 bases, with 17 bases between them. The V gene's germline CDR1 is SGHRS and CDR2 YFSETQ. This CDR3 is 16 amino acids long. The CDR3 spells CASSLVDPGSWETQYF. The CDR3 DNA reads TGCGCCAGCAGCTTGGTAGACCCGGGCTCCTGGGAGACCCAGTACTTC.

This clonotype was recorded many times. This chain connects TRBV6-2 or TRBV6-3 to TRBJ2-2; 8 nucleotides align to TRBD2. The CDR3 has 15 amino acids. The junction had 10 bases not matched to a gene; V was cut back by 7 bases and J by 6 bases. The V gene's germline CDR1 is MNHEY and CDR2 SVGEGT. The CDR3 DNA is TGTGCCAGCAAGGTTGGGTTAGCGGGACCCGGGGAGCTGTTTTTT. Its protein product is CASKVGLAGPGELFF.

This clonotype was seen a handful of times. The chain employs TRBV6-1 and TRBJ2-2, with D hard to call. The germline V gene encodes CDR1 MNHNS and CDR2 SASEGT. V was cut by 5 bases and J by 3 bases, with 16 bases left in between. The CDR3 sequence is 16 residues long. The CDR3, as DNA: TGTGCCAGCAGTCGACCCCCCGGCGTGGACACCGGGGAGCTGTTTTTT. Translated: CASSRPPGVDTGELFF.

This clonotype showed up many times. The rearrangement joins TRBV12-3 or TRBV12-4 to TRBJ2-7; no clear D gene. V lost 3 bases and J lost 3, with 9 bases in between. The CDR3 runs 13 residues. The DNA of the CDR3 is TGTGCCAGCAGTTTCATCTTGGGCTACGAGCAGTACTTC. This codes for CASSFILGYEQYF.

This clonotype was counted at least ten times. The chain combines TRBV11-1 with TRBJ2-3, with no clear D. This CDR3 comprises 19 residues. The V gene lost 1 base and the J gene lost 5 bases, with 25 bases spanning the gap. Germline lookup yields CDR1 SGHAT and CDR2 FQDESV (reference sequence). The CDR3 DNA follows: TGTGCCAGCAGCTTAGAGTTCTTGGGTTCCAACGGCCCCCGAGATACGCAGTATTTT. It is translated as CASSLEFLGSNGPRDTQYF.

This clonotype was seen many times. The J gene is TRBJ2-7, the V gene TRBV20-1, with unresolved D. V gave up 5 bases and J gave up 2 bases, with 16 bases separating them. Germline V gene lookup returns CDR1 DFQATT and CDR2 SNEGSKA (reference sequence). The CDR3 loop spans 14 amino acids. The CDR3 loop is CSAGRDIPTYEQYF. For the CDR3, the DNA is TGCAGTGCTGGAAGAGATATTCCCACCTACGAGCAGTACTTC.